The subject of this entry is one T cell receptor beta chain. The antigen remains undetermined. This record belongs to a study of beta chain features in type 1 diabetes. The study's findings and limits: There was a moderate but significant shortening of TCRB CDR3s in all four CD4+ subsets of Type 1 diabetes patients.

The authors reverse transcribed all of the isolated RNA, so sequencing captured expressed TCRB transcripts. TCRdb's copy holds only in-frame clones and misses some; the assay was immunoSEQ multiplex PCR. Of roughly 450,000 clones in the sample, over 10% were seen once. Germline values: CDR1 SQVTM, CDR2 ANQGSEA. This CDR3 spans 12 amino acids. Trimming took off 7 bases at V and 4 bases at J, with 13 bases between the two ends. The chain carries TRBV29-1 and TRBJ1-2; the D is unclear. The sample was naive CD4+ T cells from blood. This receptor was identified in a woman aged 18-30 years in good health. CDR3 region: CSAGSEGYGYTF. The CDR3 nucleotides read TGCAGCGCGGGTAGTGAGGGCTATGGCTACACCTTC.